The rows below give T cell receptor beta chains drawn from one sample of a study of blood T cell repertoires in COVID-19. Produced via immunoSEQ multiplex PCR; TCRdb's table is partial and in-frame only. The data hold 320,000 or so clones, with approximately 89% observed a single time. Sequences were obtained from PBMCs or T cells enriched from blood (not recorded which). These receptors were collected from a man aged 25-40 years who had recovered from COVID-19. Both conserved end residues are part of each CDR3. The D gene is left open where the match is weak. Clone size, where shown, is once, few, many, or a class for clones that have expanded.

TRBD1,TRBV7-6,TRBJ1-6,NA,CASSPDRGVSPLHF,TGTGCCAGCAGCCCAGACAGGGGGGTTTCACCCCTCCACTTT
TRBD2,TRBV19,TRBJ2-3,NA,CASSVSGGITDTQYF,TGTGCCAGTAGTGTTAGCGGGGGAATCACAGATACGCAGTATTTT
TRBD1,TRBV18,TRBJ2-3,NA,CASSLRDRGADTQYF,TGTGCCAGCTCTCTCCGGGACAGGGGGGCAGATACGCAGTATTTT
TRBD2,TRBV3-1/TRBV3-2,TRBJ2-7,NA,CASSQASGGSYEQYF,TGTGCCAGCAGCCAAGCTAGCGGGGGCTCCTACGAGCAGTACTTC
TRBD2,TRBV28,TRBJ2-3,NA,CASSLWSRLAGVTDTQYF,TGTGCCAGCAGTTTATGGTCCCGACTAGCGGGGGTGACAGATACGCAGTATTTT
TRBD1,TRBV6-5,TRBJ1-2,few,CASRKLQGVSYGYTF,TGTGCCAGCAGGAAGTTGCAGGGGGTCTCTTATGGCTACACCTTC
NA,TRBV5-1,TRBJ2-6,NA,CASSLTSSGANVLTF,TGCGCCAGCAGCTTGACATCCTCTGGGGCCAACGTCCTGACTTTC
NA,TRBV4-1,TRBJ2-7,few,CASSQRQGGIDYEQYF,TGCGCCAGCAGCCAAAGGCAGGGGGGAATAGACTACGAGCAGTACTTC
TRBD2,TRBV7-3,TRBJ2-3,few,CASSLDPTSGGADTQYF,TGTGCCAGCAGCTTAGATCCGACTAGCGGGGGGGCAGATACGCAGTATTTT
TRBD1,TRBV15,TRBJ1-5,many,CATSLITGTVSNQPQHF,TGTGCCACCAGCCTAATCACCGGGACAGTTAGCAATCAGCCCCAGCATTTT
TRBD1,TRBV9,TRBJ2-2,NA,CASSGAGTVNTGELFF,TGTGCCAGCAGCGGGGCCGGGACAGTGAACACCGGGGAGCTGTTTTTT
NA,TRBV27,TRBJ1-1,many,CASSPLNTEAFF,TGTGCCAGCAGTCCCTTGAACACTGAAGCTTTCTTT
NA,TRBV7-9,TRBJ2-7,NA,CASSRTASYEQYF,TGTGCCAGCAGCCGGACAGCCTCCTACGAGCAGTACTTC
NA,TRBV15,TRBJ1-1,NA,CATSMERATEAFF,TGTGCCACCAGCATGGAGAGGGCCACTGAAGCTTTCTTT
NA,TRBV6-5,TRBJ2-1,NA,CASSLGLNRPFF,TGTGCCAGCAGCCTCGGACTCAACCGTCCGTTCTTC
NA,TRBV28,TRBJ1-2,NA,CASSRDIGYGYTF,TGTGCCAGCAGTCGGGACATCGGCTATGGCTACACCTTC
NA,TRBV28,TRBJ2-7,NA,CASSLTWEDYEQYF,TGTGCCAGCAGTTTGACTTGGGAGGACTACGAGCAGTACTTC
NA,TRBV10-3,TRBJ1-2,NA,CAIRSAQGDYGYTF,TGTGCCATCAGAAGCGCACAGGGTGACTATGGCTACACCTTC
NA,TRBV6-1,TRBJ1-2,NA,CASSDVGSGVEGYTF,TGTGCCAGCAGTGATGTAGGTTCGGGAGTTGAGGGCTACACCTTC
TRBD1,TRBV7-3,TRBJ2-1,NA,CASSPGGPRNEQFF,TGTGCCAGCAGCCCAGGGGGACCTCGCAATGAGCAGTTCTTC
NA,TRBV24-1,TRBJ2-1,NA,CATSDPGTTAEQFF,TGTGCCACCAGTGATCCCGGGACAACGGCTGAGCAGTTCTTC
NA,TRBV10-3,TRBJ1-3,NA,CAISEGGQAGNTIYF,TGTGCCATCAGTGAGGGCGGGCAGGCTGGAAACACCATATATTTT